The 5 T cell receptor beta chains given below trace back to one sample, sequenced in a study of PD-L1 blockade in urothelial cancer (dated by TCRdb to 2016 to 2017). Library preparation was by the immunoSEQ multiplex PCR assay. TCRdb retrieved this table from immuneACCESS and kept in-frame rearrangements only. Not all clones are present; in checked studies, unresolved V genes account for under half, and no reason is known for the remainder. Within this sample are over 45,000 clones, with 70% to 90% of them counted one time only. Clones ranked in the top ten supply 2.5% to 3.5% of the sample. Sequences were derived from PBMCs, sampled around atezolizumab (anti-PD-L1) treatment. The receptors were gathered from a man in his forties or fifties with urothelial cancer.

The chain has TRBV18 and TRBJ1-2; D gene ambiguous. CDR1 and CDR2 from the germline V gene are KGHSH and LQKENI. CDR3 size: 13 residues. With 4 bases removed from V and 6 bases from J, the gap between germline ends came to 12 bases. The DNA for the CDR3 is TGTGCCAGCTCACGAGAGGGATCGGATGGCTACACCTTC. This translates into CASSREGSDGYTF.

The chain is built from TRBV7-9 and TRBJ1-4, with 7 bases identical to TRBD1. The CDR3 consists of 17 residues. The germline V gene encodes CDR1 SEHNR and CDR2 FQNEAQ (reference sequence). The ends lost 5 bases at V and 0 bases at J; junction bases unmatched: 9. The CDR3 here is CASSPGGAAATNEKLFF. CDR3 sequence (DNA): TGTGCCAGCAGCCCAGGGGGAGCTGCTGCAACTAATGAAAAACTGTTTTTT.

This chain uses TRBV18 with TRBJ1-6; no clear D. This CDR3 has 16 residues. V lost 3 bases, J lost 5 bases, and 14 bases lay in between. The germline V gene encodes CDR1 KGHSH and CDR2 LQKENI. The CDR3 protein is CASSPRREANNSPLHF. CDR3 sequence (DNA): TGTGCCAGCTCACCCCGGAGGGAGGCCAATAATTCACCCCTCCACTTT.

This clone turned up a few times. The rearrangement joins TRBV18 to TRBJ1-1, with D possibly being TRBD1 (5 bases). The CDR3 runs to 15 residues. Germline CDR1 and CDR2: KGHSH and LQKENI. Trimming shortened V by 3 bases and J by 0 bases, and 11 bases separated the two germline ends. The CDR3, as DNA: TGTGCCAGCTCACCCTTACGGGGGGTGAACACTGAAGCTTTCTTT. It yields the protein CASSPLRGVNTEAFF.

The chain has TRBV29-1 and TRBJ2-5, with 9 bases fitting TRBD2. The end of the DNA aligns better with TRBJ2-7, so the J call may be wrong. The CDR3 has 15 amino acids. Germline-derived CDR1 and CDR2 are SQVTM and ANQGSEA. The CDR3 region is CSVEVGLAGNYEQYF. As DNA, the CDR3 is TGCAGCGTTGAAGTAGGGCTAGCGGGAAACTACGAGCAGTACTTC.